This T cell receptor (beta chain) is drawn from a study of blood T cell repertoires in COVID-19. CDR3 length: 13 amino acids. CDR1 is SEHNR, CDR2 FQNEAQ, per germline (reference sequence). V lost 3 bases and J lost 4, with 9 bases in between. TCRdb's copy holds only in-frame clones and misses some; the assay was immunoSEQ multiplex PCR. The sample holds around 260,000 clones, approximately 88% seen once. This clone was counted a few times. The sequence was obtained from a human donor in a cohort sampled during active COVID-19. V usage is TRBV7-9 and J usage is TRBJ1-2; possible D gene TRBD1, 6 bases. The sample taken for sequencing was peripheral blood. The CDR3 loop is CASSFRRGYGYTF. For the CDR3, the DNA is TGTGCCAGCAGCTTTCGCAGGGGCTATGGCTACACCTTC. Full variable domain (remainder filled in from reference TRBV7-9 and TRBJ1-2): DTGVSQNPRHKITKRGQNVTFRCDPISEHNRLYWYRQTLGQGPEFLTYFQNEAQLEKSRLLSDRFSAERPKGSFSTLEIQRTEQGDSAMYLCASSFRRGYGYTFGSGTRLTVV.